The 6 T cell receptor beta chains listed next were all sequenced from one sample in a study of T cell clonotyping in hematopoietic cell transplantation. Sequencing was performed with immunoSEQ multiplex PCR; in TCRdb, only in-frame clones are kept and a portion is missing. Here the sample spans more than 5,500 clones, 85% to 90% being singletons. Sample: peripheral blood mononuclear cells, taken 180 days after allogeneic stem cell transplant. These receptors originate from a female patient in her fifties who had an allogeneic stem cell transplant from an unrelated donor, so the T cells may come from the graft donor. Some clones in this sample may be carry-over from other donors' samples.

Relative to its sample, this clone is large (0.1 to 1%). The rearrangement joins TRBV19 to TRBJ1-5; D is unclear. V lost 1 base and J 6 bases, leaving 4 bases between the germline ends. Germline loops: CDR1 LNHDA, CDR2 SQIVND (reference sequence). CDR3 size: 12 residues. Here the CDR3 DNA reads TGTGCCAGTAGTATAGGGATTCAGCCCCAGCATTTT. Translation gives CASSIGIQPQHF.

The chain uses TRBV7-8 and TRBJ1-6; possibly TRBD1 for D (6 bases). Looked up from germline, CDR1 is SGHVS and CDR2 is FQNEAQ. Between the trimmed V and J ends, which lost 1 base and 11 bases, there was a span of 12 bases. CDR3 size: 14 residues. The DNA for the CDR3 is TGTGCCAGCAGCTTAGTGGGGGGGGACACACCCCTCCACTTT. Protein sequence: CASSLVGGDTPLHF. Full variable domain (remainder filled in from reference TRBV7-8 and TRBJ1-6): GAGVSQSPRYKVAKRGQDVALRCDPISGHVSLFWYQQALGQGPEFLTYFQNEAQLDKSGLPSDRFFAERPEGSVSTLKIQRTQQEDSAVYLCASSLVGGDTPLHFGNGTRLTVT.

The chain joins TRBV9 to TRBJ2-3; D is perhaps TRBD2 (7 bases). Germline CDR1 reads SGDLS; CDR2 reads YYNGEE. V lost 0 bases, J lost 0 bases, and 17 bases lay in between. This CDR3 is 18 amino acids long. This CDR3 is CASSVAGGWPGSTDTQYF. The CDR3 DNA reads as TGTGCCAGCAGCGTAGCGGGGGGCTGGCCAGGCAGCACAGATACGCAGTATTTT.

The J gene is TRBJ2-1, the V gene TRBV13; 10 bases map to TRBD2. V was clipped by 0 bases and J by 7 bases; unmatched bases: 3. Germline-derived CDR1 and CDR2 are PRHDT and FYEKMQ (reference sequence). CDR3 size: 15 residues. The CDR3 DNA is TGTGCCAGCAGCTTAGGAGCGGGGGGGCAAAATGAGCAGTTCTTC. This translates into CASSLGAGGQNEQFF. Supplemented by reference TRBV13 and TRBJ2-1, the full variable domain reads AAGVIQSPRHLIKEKRETATLKCYPIPRHDTVYWYQQGPGQDPQFLISFYEKMQSDKGSIPDRFSAQQFSDYHSELNMSSLELGDSALYFCASSLGAGGQNEQFFGPGTRLTVL.

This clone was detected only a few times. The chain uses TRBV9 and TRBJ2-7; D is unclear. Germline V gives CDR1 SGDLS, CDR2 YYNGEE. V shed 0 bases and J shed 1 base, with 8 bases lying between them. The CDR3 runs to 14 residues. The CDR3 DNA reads TGTGCCAGCAGCGTAGCCTCCGATTCCTACGAGCAGTACTTC. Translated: CASSVASDSYEQYF.

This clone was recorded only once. The CDR3 is CSVEDPRGGGELFF. The CDR3 nucleotides read TGCAGCGTTGAAGATCCGAGAGGGGGCGGGGAGCTGTTTTTT. This sequence joins TRBV29-1 and TRBJ2-2, with a tentative D call TRBD1 (6 bases). Germline CDR1 SQVTM, CDR2 ANQGSEA. The germline V and J ends were trimmed by 0 bases and 7 bases, with 12 bases remaining between them. There are 14 residues in the CDR3.